These 15 T cell receptor beta chains were sequenced from one sample in a study of graft-versus-host responses after intestinal transplantation. Assay used: immunoSEQ multiplex PCR; TCRdb lists only in-frame clones, some missing. The data show fewer than 150,000 clones, over 85% seen once. For these receptors, no antigen is known. This specimen was unstimulated CD4+ T cells sorted from spleen or lymph node cells, taken before intestinal transplant. These TCRs come from a human donor who received an intestinal transplant.

V usage is TRBV2 and J usage is TRBJ1-1; TRBD1 matches 7 bases. V shed 7 bases, J shed 8 bases, and the junction held 10 bases outside the gene matches. This CDR3 region has 13 residues. Germline V lookup: CDR1 SNHLY, CDR2 FYNNEI. The CDR3 DNA sequence: TGTGCCAGCAACCGACAGGGAGGGGACGAAGCTTTCTTT. This encodes CASNRQGGDEAFF. The variable domain in full, completed from reference TRBV2 and TRBJ1-1, reads EPEVTQTPSHQVTQMGQEVILRCVPISNHLYFYWYRQILGQKVEFLVSFYNNEISEKSEIFDDQFSVERPDGSNFTLKIRSTKLEDSAMYFCASNRQGGDEAFFGQGTRLTVV.

Concerning this clone: Distinct nucleotide sequences in the sample also encode this CDR3. This sequence joins TRBV19 and TRBJ1-1; no definite D call. The CDR3 runs to 13 residues. V was shortened by 1 base and J by 1 base, with 4 bases between the two germline ends. CDR1 LNHDA and CDR2 SQIVND come from the germline V gene (reference sequence). CDR3 nucleotide sequence: TGTGCCAGTAGTATAGGGGAGAACACTGAAGCTTTCTTT. This translates into CASSIGENTEAFF.

The chain is built from TRBV21-1 and TRBJ1-2; the D call in the table, TRBD1, was not verified against the DNA. TRBV21-1 is a pseudogene segment. The CDR3 loop spans 15 amino acids. CDR3 region: CASSKRDREGYGYTF. The CDR3 DNA sequence: TGTGCCAGCAGCAAGAGGGACAGGGAGGGTTATGGCTACACCTTC.

This chain joins TRBV30 and TRBJ2-4; no reliable D call. The V gene's germline CDR1 is GTSNPN and CDR2 SVGIG (reference sequence). The length of the CDR3 is 13 residues. The V and J ends lost 0 bases and 6 bases respectively, with 9 bases between them. The CDR3 reads CAWSVGRRNIQYF. CDR3 bases: TGTGCCTGGAGTGTCGGGCGCAGAAACATTCAGTACTTC.

This chain joins TRBV29-1 and TRBJ2-5, with D hard to call. The ends were cut back, 1 base at V and 1 base at J, with 4 bases in the middle. This CDR3 region has 12 residues. CDR1 and CDR2 from the germline V gene are SQVTM and ANQGSEA. The CDR3 region is CSVEASQETQYF. Here the CDR3 DNA reads TGCAGCGTTGAAGCGAGCCAAGAGACCCAGTACTTC. Supplemented by reference TRBV29-1 and TRBJ2-5, the full variable domain reads SAVISQKPSRDICQRGTSLTIQCQVDSQVTMMFWYRQQPGQSLTLIATANQGSEATYESGFVIDKFPISRPNLTFSTLTVSNMSPEDSSIYLCSVEASQETQYFGPGTRLLVL.

This rearrangement joins TRBV15 to TRBJ2-1; 7 nucleotides agree with TRBD2. V lost 0 bases to trimming and J lost 9 bases; unmatched junction nucleotides: 11. The CDR3 has 16 amino acids. The germline V gene encodes CDR1 LNHNV and CDR2 YYDKDF (reference sequence). The CDR3 sequence is CATSRDRAGPRAEQFF. The CDR3 DNA reads as TGTGCCACCAGCAGAGACCGAGCGGGACCGCGGGCTGAGCAGTTCTTC.

This chain connects TRBV7-8 to TRBJ1-4; no clear D. The CDR3 loop spans 14 amino acids. V dropped 7 bases and J dropped 2 bases, with 11 bases sitting between them. The germline V gene encodes CDR1 SGHVS and CDR2 FQNEAQ. The CDR3 region is CASNPGGTNEKLFF. The CDR3 coding sequence is TGTGCCAGCAACCCAGGTGGCACTAATGAAAAACTGTTTTTT.

The chain recombines TRBV12-5 with TRBJ2-5; D is undetermined. V was cut by 5 bases and J by 4 bases, with 8 bases left in between. Germline V gene sequence: CDR1 LGHNT, CDR2 FRNRAP. This CDR3 is 12 amino acids long. The CDR3 loop is CASGHVIETQYF. CDR3 nucleotide sequence: TGTGCTAGTGGTCATGTAATAGAGACCCAGTACTTC.

The chain couples TRBV19 to TRBJ1-5; the D gene is possibly TRBD1 (5 bases). Germline values: CDR1 LNHDA, CDR2 SQIVND (reference sequence). CDR3 length: 13 amino acids. Trimming shortened V by 4 bases and J by 3 bases, and 7 bases separated the two germline ends. CDR3 loop: CASSTGYNQPQHF. In DNA form, the CDR3 reads TGTGCCAGTAGTACAGGGTACAATCAGCCCCAGCATTTT.

The chain has TRBV19 and TRBJ2-7; D is undetermined. The germline V gene has CDR1 LNHDA and CDR2 SQIVND (reference sequence). The CDR3 runs 14 residues. The V end was cut by 11 bases, the J end by 7 bases, with 24 bases between. The CDR3 DNA follows: TGTGCCTCTGCGTTCCGGGCTACACAGCAAGAGCAGTACTTC. This gives the protein CASAFRATQQEQYF.

The chain couples TRBV11-1 to TRBJ1-1; D unclear. The CDR3 covers 14 residues. V gave up 5 bases and J gave up 3 bases, with 13 bases separating them. Per germline, CDR1 SGHAT and CDR2 FQDESV (reference sequence). The DNA for the CDR3 is TGTGCCAGCAGCCAACCTCCGGGGTACACTGAAGCTTTCTTT. Amino acids: CASSQPPGYTEAFF.

The genes are TRBV5-1 and TRBJ1-1; perhaps TRBD1 as D (5 bases). CDR3 size: 13 residues. Trimming took off 1 base at V and 6 bases at J, with 10 bases between the two ends. Germline CDR1 is SGHRS and CDR2 is YFSETQ. CDR3 nucleotide sequence: TGCGCCAGCAGCTTGAGGGACTCCTCTGAAGCTTTCTTT. Residues: CASSLRDSSEAFF.

The V and J genes are TRBV4-1 and TRBJ2-3, with 8 bases identical to TRBD2. The length of the CDR3 is 15 residues. Trimming at V came to 2 bases and at J to 9 bases, leaving 10 bases not matched to a gene. In germline, CDR1 is MGHRA, CDR2 YSYEKL. CDR3 sequence: CASSQPGQRGRTQYF. For the CDR3, the DNA is TGCGCCAGCAGCCAACCCGGACAGCGGGGGAGAACGCAGTATTTT.

V usage is TRBV19 and J usage is TRBJ1-1; 8 positions agree with TRBD1. The ends lost 7 bases at V and 4 bases at J; junction bases unmatched: 11. The CDR3 loop spans 15 amino acids. Germline V gene sequence: CDR1 LNHDA, CDR2 SQIVND (reference sequence). CDR3 nucleotides: TGTGCCAGTATAGCCCCAGTACAGGGGGTCACTGAAGCTTTCTTT. It codes for CASIAPVQGVTEAFF.

V and J are TRBV7-3 and TRBJ2-5; TRBD2 is a possible D gene (6 bases). Germline lookup yields CDR1 SGHTA and CDR2 FQGTGA. The V and J ends lost 0 bases and 2 bases respectively, with 13 bases between them. The CDR3 totals 16 residues. Here the CDR3 reads CASSLTGLGGQETQYF. CDR3 nucleotides: TGTGCCAGCAGCTTAACGGGACTGGGGGGACAAGAGACCCAGTACTTC.